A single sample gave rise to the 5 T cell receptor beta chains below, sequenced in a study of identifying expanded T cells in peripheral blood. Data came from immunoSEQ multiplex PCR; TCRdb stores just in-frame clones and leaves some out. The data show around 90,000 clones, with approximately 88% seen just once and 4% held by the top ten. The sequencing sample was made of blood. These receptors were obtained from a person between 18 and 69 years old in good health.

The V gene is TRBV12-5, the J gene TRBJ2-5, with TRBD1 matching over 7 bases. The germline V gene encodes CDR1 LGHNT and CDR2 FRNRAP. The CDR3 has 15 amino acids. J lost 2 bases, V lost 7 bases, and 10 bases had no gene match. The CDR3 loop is CASATQGTEQETQYF. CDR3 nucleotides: TGTGCTAGTGCAACTCAAGGGACAGAGCAAGAGACCCAGTACTTC. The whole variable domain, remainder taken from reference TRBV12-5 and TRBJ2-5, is DARVTQTPRHKVTEMGQEVTMRCQPILGHNTVFWYRQTMMQGLELLAYFRNRAPLDDSGMPKDRFSAEMPDATLATLKIQPSEPRDSAVYFCASATQGTEQETQYFGPGTRLLVL.

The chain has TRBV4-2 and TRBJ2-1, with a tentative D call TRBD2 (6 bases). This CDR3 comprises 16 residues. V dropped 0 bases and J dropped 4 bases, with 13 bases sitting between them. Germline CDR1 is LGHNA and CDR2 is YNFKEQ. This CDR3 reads CASSQEEGQGYNEQFF. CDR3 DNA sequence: TGTGCCAGCAGCCAAGAGGAGGGGCAGGGTTACAATGAGCAGTTCTTC.

The CDR3 bases are TGTGCCAGCAGTTTATACGGGCAGGGGGCAGATACGCAGTATTTT. Translation gives CASSLYGQGADTQYF. The chain joins TRBV28 to TRBJ2-3; 7 bases agree with TRBD1. Germline V gene data show CDR1 as MDHEN and CDR2 as SYDVKM. Trimming removed 1 base from V and 4 bases from J; junction bases left unmatched: 5. The CDR3 is made up of 15 amino acids.

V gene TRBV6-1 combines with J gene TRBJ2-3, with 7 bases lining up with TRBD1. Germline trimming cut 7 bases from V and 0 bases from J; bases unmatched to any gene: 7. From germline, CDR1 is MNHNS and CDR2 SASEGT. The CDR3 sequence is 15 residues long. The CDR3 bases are TGTGCCAGCACTCTAGACAGGGACAGCACAGATACGCAGTATTTT. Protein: CASTLDRDSTDTQYF.

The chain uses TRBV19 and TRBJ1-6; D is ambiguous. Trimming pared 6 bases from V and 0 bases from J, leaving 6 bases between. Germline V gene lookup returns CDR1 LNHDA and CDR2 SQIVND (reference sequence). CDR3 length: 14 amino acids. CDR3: CASSQSSYNSPLHF. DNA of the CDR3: TGTGCCAGTAGCCAGAGCTCCTATAATTCACCCCTCCACTTT.